The clone carrying this T cell receptor (beta chain) was counted only a few times. The data were produced by immunoSEQ multiplex PCR, yet TCRdb's version contains in-frame clones alone and is incomplete. The data show some 42,000 clones, with over 70% seen just once and roughly 18% held by the top ten. V was pared by 3 bases and J by 0 bases, with 9 bases of the junction left unmatched. The CDR3 has 17 residues. Germline-derived CDR1 and CDR2 are SGHRS and YFSETQ. This sample stems from a study of T cell responses to AZD1222 COVID-19 vaccine. The receptor was derived from an adult who received the AZD1222 COVID-19 vaccine. Material: peripheral blood, obtained 28 days after the second AZD1222 dose. The chain is built from TRBV5-1 and TRBJ1-1, with 9 nucleotides matching TRBD1. CDR3 DNA: TGCGCCAGCAGCTCCCACCCGGGACAGGGTTTGAACACTGAAGCTTTCTTT. It codes for CASSSHPGQGLNTEAFF.